The next 27 T cell receptor beta chains were all read from a single sample in a study of T cell repertoires in cytomegalovirus infection. Each CDR3 protein is one row after TCRdb ran MiXCR on the reads. The sample yields 200,000 to 300,000 distinct CDR3 sequences, about an eighth seen once. Sequencing input: PBMCs. The receptors were gathered from a human donor in good health (CMV status not recorded). Some clones in this sample may be carry-over from other donors' samples.

This clonotype appeared a few times. The V call is TRBV4-1, the J call TRBJ1-1; D gene ambiguous. V was clipped by 0 bases and J by 2 bases, with 13 bases between them. The CDR3 length is 16 residues. Germline-derived CDR1 and CDR2 are MGHRA and YSYEKL. The DNA of the CDR3 is TGCGCCAGCAGCCAAGATCTGCCAAAGCTTAACACTGAAGCTTTCTTT. Translation gives CASSQDLPKLNTEAFF.

Many counts were recorded for this clonotype. The chain joins TRBV7-9 to TRBJ1-4; D is undetermined. Germline values: CDR1 SEHNR, CDR2 FQNEAQ (reference sequence). The CDR3 has 14 residues. V was shortened by 1 base and J by 7 bases, with 10 bases between the two germline ends. The CDR3 protein is CASSLGRFGEKLFF. CDR3 in DNA: TGTGCCAGCAGCTTAGGGCGCTTCGGTGAAAAACTGTTTTTT.

In this sample, this clonotype turned up a few times. The chain has TRBV28 and TRBJ2-3; D is perhaps TRBD2 (6 bases). The CDR3 is 14 amino acids. V was shortened by 3 bases and J by 5 bases, with 12 bases between the two germline ends. Germline V gives CDR1 MDHEN, CDR2 SYDVKM. The chain's CDR3 is CASSLSGAVDTQYF. The CDR3 DNA reads as TGTGCCAGCAGTTTGTCGGGAGCGGTAGATACGCAGTATTTT. Looking up the rest from reference TRBV28 and TRBJ2-3 gives the full variable domain: DVKVTQSSRYLVKRTGEKVFLECVQDMDHENMFWYRQDPGLGLRLIYFSYDVKMKEKGDIPEGYSVSREKKERFSLILESASTNQTSMYLCASSLSGAVDTQYFGPGTRLTVL.

A few counts support this clonotype. The chain uses TRBV3-1 and TRBJ2-1; D is unclear. CDR3 length: 15 residues. V was pared by 0 bases and J by 7 bases, with 13 bases between. CDR1 and CDR2 (germline): LGHDT, YNNKEL (reference sequence). CDR3 coding DNA: TGTGCCAGCAGCCAAGATCTTGGGTCCCCGAATGAGCAGTTCTTC. It codes for CASSQDLGSPNEQFF.

This clonotype has just a few counts. The CDR3 region is CSVGLDAYNEQFF. DNA of the CDR3: TGCAGCGTTGGTTTGGACGCATACAATGAGCAGTTCTTC. The chain recombines TRBV29-1 with TRBJ2-1; D is undetermined. CDR3 length: 13 amino acids. V lost 4 bases, J lost 4 bases, and 11 bases lay in between. CDR1 and CDR2 (germline): SQVTM, ANQGSEA.

This clonotype came up many times. The chain links TRBV6-1 to TRBJ1-1; a possible D gene is TRBD1 (5 bases). The CDR3 is 14 residues long. Germline V gives CDR1 MNHNS, CDR2 SASEGT. Trimming took off 5 bases at V and 4 bases at J, with 14 bases between the two ends. The CDR3 loop reads CASSYSGGTTEAFF. CDR3 DNA: TGTGCCAGCAGTTACAGCGGGGGGACCACTGAAGCTTTCTTT.

This clonotype was recorded a few times. The rearrangement links TRBV28 to TRBJ2-3; maybe TRBD2 (7 bases). Germline CDR1 and CDR2: MDHEN and SYDVKM. The V gene lost 8 bases and the J gene lost 2 bases, with 14 bases spanning the gap. This CDR3 has 14 residues. CDR3 DNA sequence: TGTGCCAGCGGGGGGGGGGGGCTCACAGATACGCAGTATTTT. Translation gives CASGGGGLTDTQYF.

The chain employs TRBV28 and TRBJ1-5; no clear D. The CDR3 is 15 amino acids. CDR1 and CDR2 (germline): MDHEN, SYDVKM. Trimming cost V 2 bases and J 11 bases, with 19 bases left between them. Here the CDR3 reads CASSLEPLPGGAQHF. In DNA form, the CDR3 reads TGTGCCAGCAGTTTAGAGCCGCTCCCCGGTGGGGCCCAGCATTTT.

This clonotype was seen ten or more times. The V gene is TRBV19, the J gene TRBJ1-5; tentatively, D is TRBD1 (5 bases). Trimming pared 3 bases from V and 6 bases from J, leaving 15 bases between. The CDR3 contains 15 residues. Germline lookup yields CDR1 LNHDA and CDR2 SQIVND (reference sequence). The CDR3 coding sequence is TGTGCCAGTAGTATCACAGGTGCTCGGTCTCAGCCCCAGCATTTT. Its translation is CASSITGARSQPQHF.

This clonotype was found a few times. J is TRBJ2-5 and V is TRBV14; 7 nucleotides align to TRBD2. Germline-derived CDR1 and CDR2 are SGHDN and FVKESK. Unmatched junction bases numbered 3, after V lost 4 bases and J lost 7 bases. The CDR3 runs to 12 residues. The CDR3 DNA sequence: TGTGCCAGCAGCCGAGAGCGGGGGACCCAGTACTTC. It yields the protein CASSRERGTQYF.

The chain joins TRBV12-3 or TRBV12-4 to TRBJ2-1; the match to TRBD2 covers 8 bases. The junction had 18 bases not matched to a gene; V was cut back by 6 bases and J by 5 bases. The CDR3 runs 18 residues. CDR3 DNA sequence: TGTGCCAGCAGCCGAGGGGGAGGACGGGGGGGATCGAACAATGAGCAGTTCTTC. This encodes CASSRGGGRGGSNNEQFF.

There are a few counts of this clonotype. This chain connects TRBV19 to TRBJ2-3; D might be TRBD2 (5 bases). Germline-derived CDR1 and CDR2 are LNHDA and SQIVND (reference sequence). CDR3 length: 16 amino acids. V was cut by 1 base and J by 1 base, with 12 bases left in between. The CDR3 sequence is CASSIVGVSGTDTQYF. The CDR3 bases are TGTGCCAGTAGTATAGTTGGGGTTAGCGGCACAGATACGCAGTATTTT.

The CDR3 sequence is CASLSSGRDNEQFF. Here the CDR3 DNA reads TGTGCCAGCCTTTCTAGCGGGAGGGACAATGAGCAGTTCTTC. The chain employs TRBV6-2 or TRBV6-3 and TRBJ2-1; 12 nucleotides align to TRBD2. Per germline, CDR1 MNHEY and CDR2 SVGEGT. Losses at the gene ends were 8 bases for V and 5 bases for J; bases not matched to a gene: 4. The CDR3 length is 14 residues.

This clonotype has only a few counts. This chain connects TRBV24-1 to TRBJ2-1, with 8 bases aligning to TRBD1. This CDR3 spans 14 amino acids. Trimming at V came to 4 bases and at J to 5 bases, leaving 3 bases not matched to a gene. Germline loops: CDR1 KGHDR, CDR2 SFDVKD. The CDR3: CATSDSGGNNEQFF. CDR3 bases: TGTGCCACCAGTGACTCAGGGGGCAACAATGAGCAGTTCTTC.

The rearrangement uses TRBV18 and TRBJ1-5; D gene ambiguous. Trimming removed 0 bases from V and 3 bases from J, with 9 bases in between. Germline V gives CDR1 KGHSH, CDR2 LQKENI. The CDR3 extends over 15 amino acids. In DNA, the CDR3 is TGTGCCAGCTCACCACCGAGCCGGTTCAATCAGCCCCAGCATTTT. It specifies CASSPPSRFNQPQHF.

This clonotype was observed a single time. The V call is TRBV20-1, the J call TRBJ1-4; the match to TRBD1 covers 8 bases. V shed 6 bases and J 6 bases; nucleotides not matched to a gene: 12. The CDR3 is 15 residues long. Looked up from germline, CDR1 is DFQATT and CDR2 is SNEGSKA (reference sequence). In DNA, the CDR3 is TGCAGTGCAGCCAGACAGGGGATCGGGGATGAAAAACTGTTTTTT. This codes for CSAARQGIGDEKLFF.

A note on this clonotype: This may be a read error, as it is one base from a much larger clone. The chain couples TRBV7-9 to TRBJ2-1; 10 nucleotides match TRBD2. Germline assignment: CDR1 SEHNR and CDR2 FQNEAQ (reference sequence). The CDR3 has 15 residues. The CDR3 coding sequence is TGTGCCAGCAGCCTACTAGCGGGACTGTACAATGTGCAGTTCTTC. As protein: CASSLLAGLYNVQFF.

The chain has TRBV29-1 and TRBJ2-1; D gene unclear. Trimming pared 6 bases from V and 9 bases from J, leaving 12 bases between. In germline, CDR1 is SQVTM, CDR2 ANQGSEA. The CDR3 contains 11 residues. The CDR3 sequence: CSVSEGFEQFF. In nucleotides, the CDR3 is TGCAGCGTCAGCGAAGGTTTTGAGCAGTTCTTC.

This clonotype showed up just a few times. The chain joins TRBV10-3 to TRBJ2-5; no definite D call. V lost 10 bases and J 11 bases, leaving 17 bases between the germline ends. Germline V gene data show CDR1 as ENHRY and CDR2 as SYGVKD. The CDR3 has 11 amino acids. The CDR3 here is CATAVGPSQYF. The CDR3 DNA sequence: TGTGCCACCGCAGTGGGTCCCAGTCAGTACTTC.

This clonotype was seen only once. The chain uses TRBV27 and TRBJ2-1, with 7 bases identical to TRBD1. V shed 7 bases, J shed 0 bases, and the junction held 6 bases outside the gene matches. Germline CDR1 MNHEY, CDR2 SMNVEV (reference sequence). This CDR3 is 15 amino acids long. The CDR3 DNA reads as TGTGCCAGCACCGGACAGGAAAGCTCCTACAATGAGCAGTTCTTC. Translation gives CASTGQESSYNEQFF.

This clonotype was seen many times. The chain uses TRBV28 and TRBJ2-3; TRBD2 matches 7 bases. CDR1 and CDR2 (germline): MDHEN, SYDVKM. The trim removed 3 bases at V and 0 bases at J, leaving 15 bases unmatched. The CDR3 has 19 residues. The CDR3 sequence: CASSFDPGGAGVSTDTQYF. The CDR3, as DNA: TGTGCCAGCAGTTTCGACCCAGGAGGGGCGGGGGTTAGCACAGATACGCAGTATTTT.

This clonotype was counted many times. J is TRBJ2-3 and V is TRBV19, with D perhaps TRBD2 (6 bases). V lost 2 bases to trimming and J lost 0 bases, with 12 bases between them. Germline V gene lookup returns CDR1 LNHDA and CDR2 SQIVND (reference sequence). There are 16 residues in the CDR3. In DNA, the CDR3 is TGTGCCAGTAGTATACTACCCGGGAGCAGCACAGATACGCAGTATTTT. Its protein product is CASSILPGSSTDTQYF.

At least ten counts were recorded for this clonotype. The chain carries TRBV7-8 and TRBJ2-7, with a tentative D call TRBD2 (5 bases). The V end was cut by 5 bases, the J end by 4 bases, with 12 bases between. Germline V gene data show CDR1 as SGHVS and CDR2 as FQNEAQ. CDR3 length equals 13 residues. The CDR3 nucleotides read TGTGCCAGCAGCGACGAACGCGGGTACGAGCAGTACTTC. This sequence encodes CASSDERGYEQYF.

This clonotype showed up just a few times. The chain recombines TRBV27 with TRBJ1-2; the match to TRBD1 covers 10 bases. Per the germline V gene, CDR1 is MNHEY and CDR2 is SMNVEV (reference sequence). The CDR3 is 16 residues long. The junction had 10 bases not matched to a gene; V was cut back by 5 bases and J by 4 bases. The CDR3 nucleotides read TGTGCCAGCAGTAGAACAGGGACAGGGGCCCCCTATGGCTACACCTTC. Encoded protein: CASSRTGTGAPYGYTF.

This clonotype was seen more than once but under ten times. The V call is TRBV27, the J call TRBJ1-1, with 8 bases aligning to TRBD1. With 4 bases clipped from V and 3 bases from J, the junction kept 7 bases outside the gene matches. CDR3 length: 15 amino acids. CDR1 MNHEY and CDR2 SMNVEV come from the germline V gene (reference sequence). The CDR3 sequence is CASSSADREDTEAFF. The CDR3 nucleotides read TGTGCCAGCAGTTCCGCGGACAGGGAGGACACTGAAGCTTTCTTT.

The chain recombines TRBV6-8 with TRBJ1-2; 9 nucleotides agree with TRBD1. The CDR3 consists of 15 residues. The V gene end was trimmed by 5 bases and the J gene end by 4 bases; junction bases not matched to a gene: 8. Germline values: CDR1 MNHGY, CDR2 SAAAGT. CDR3 DNA sequence: TGTGCCAGCAGTACCCCGGGACAGGGATCCTATGGCTACACCTTC. It codes for CASSTPGQGSYGYTF.

This clonotype was detected ten times or more. The chain's CDR3 is CASSLRDGSQPQHF. The DNA of the CDR3 is TGTGCCAGCAGCCTTAGAGACGGAAGTCAGCCCCAGCATTTT. The V gene is TRBV7-2, the J gene TRBJ1-5; D is uncertain. This CDR3 has 14 amino acids. The germline V gene has CDR1 SGHTA and CDR2 FQGNSA. V was clipped by 5 bases and J by 6 bases, with 14 bases between them.